This TCR beta chain was sequenced for a study of T cells in Graves' hyperthyroidism and ophthalmopathy. Study-wide findings and caveats: Within blood appeared most thyroid clonotypes that had expanded above 0.001.

With regard to this clonotype: Its specificity is not known.

RNA transcripts yielded amplified TCR beta CDR3 regions. When the TCR CDR3 underwent first-round RT-PCR, the HTBI primer set was used. TCRdb independently ran MiXCR on the multiplex PCR reads; one entry per CDR3 protein. This sample has roughly 500,000 distinct CDR3 sequences; less than 25% occur once, and the top ten carry approximately 49%. Among ophthalmopathy patients, the Clinical Activity Score reached at least 3, the NOSPECS grade reached at least 4, and duration remained under 3 months. Clinicians diagnosed patients from clinical symptoms, serum thyroxine and TRAb, thyroid ultrasound and orbital computed tomography. This TCR was sampled from a woman in her 70s with Graves' ophthalmopathy. The source material was blood.

As DNA, the CDR3 is TGTGCCAGCAGCGGGGGACCAACCTACGAGCAGTACTTC. Translation: CASSGGPTYEQYF. V gene TRBV5-5 combines with J gene TRBJ2-7; D tentatively reads TRBD1 or TRBD2 (5 bases each). Germline-derived CDR1 and CDR2 are SGHKS and YYEKEE (reference sequence). V dropped 4 bases and J dropped 2 bases, with 10 bases sitting between them. The CDR3 runs to 13 residues.